The 31 T cell receptor beta chains below all came from one sample that was sequenced in a study of early T cells in non-severe SARS-CoV-2 infection. Using its own MiXCR run on the 5' RACE reads, TCRdb lists one record per CDR3 protein. The sample includes 55,000 to 80,000 distinct CDR3 sequences, roughly 9% of them seen just once. Sequenced material: whole blood, taken at baseline. Every receptor here comes from an adult who was a healthcare worker with PCR-confirmed SARS-CoV-2 infection or an uninfected control (not recorded which).

This clonotype was counted a few times. The chain couples TRBV20-1 to TRBJ2-3, with no clear D. CDR3 length: 13 amino acids. V dropped 5 bases and J dropped 2 bases, with 11 bases sitting between them. The germline gives CDR1 DFQATT, CDR2 SNEGSKA (reference sequence). The CDR3 DNA sequence: TGCAGTGCTGACGGGCACCTCACAGATACGCAGTATTTT. Protein: CSADGHLTDTQYF.

This clonotype was recorded a few times. The V and J genes are TRBV20-1 and TRBJ2-3; D is unresolved. V was pared by 0 bases and J by 5 bases, with 6 bases between. Looked up from germline, CDR1 is DFQATT and CDR2 is SNEGSKA (reference sequence). CDR3 size: 12 residues. DNA of the CDR3: TGCAGTGCTAGAGAGGATAAAGATACGCAGTATTTT. Encoded protein: CSAREDKDTQYF.

This clonotype was counted between two and nine times. This chain connects TRBV19 to TRBJ1-4, with 9 nucleotides matching TRBD1. Germline CDR1 is LNHDA and CDR2 is SQIVND (reference sequence). The trim removed 5 bases at V and 8 bases at J, leaving 9 bases unmatched. CDR3 length: 15 residues. The CDR3 DNA is TGTGCCAGTAGTGCCGCCCGGACAGGGGACGAAAAACTGTTTTTT. Residues: CASSAARTGDEKLFF.

This clonotype was picked up many times. This sequence joins TRBV7-9 and TRBJ2-7; no clear D. This CDR3 contains 14 residues. The germline V gene has CDR1 SEHNR and CDR2 FQNEAQ (reference sequence). Trimming took off 5 bases at V and 2 bases at J, with 13 bases between the two ends. This CDR3 is CASSPYPSPYEQYF. CDR3 nucleotides: TGTGCCAGCAGCCCCTATCCCAGCCCCTACGAGCAGTACTTC.

This clonotype was detected many times. The chain has TRBV2 and TRBJ1-2; 8 nucleotides line up with TRBD1. Germline trimming cut 6 bases from V and 6 bases from J; bases unmatched to any gene: 3. Germline V gene sequence: CDR1 SNHLY, CDR2 FYNNEI. CDR3 length: 12 residues. The CDR3 DNA reads TGTGCCAGCAGGCTGACAGGGGATGGCTACACCTTC. Translating gives CASRLTGDGYTF. Full variable domain (missing parts from reference TRBV2 and TRBJ1-2): EPEVTQTPSHQVTQMGQEVILRCVPISNHLYFYWYRQILGQKVEFLVSFYNNEISEKSEIFDDQFSVERPDGSNFTLKIRSTKLEDSAMYFCASRLTGDGYTFGSGTRLTVV.

In this sample, this clonotype turned up a few times. The chain employs TRBV9 and TRBJ2-1; maybe TRBD2 (6 bases). CDR3 size: 15 residues. CDR1 and CDR2 from the germline V gene are SGDLS and YYNGEE. The V gene lost 0 bases and the J gene lost 4 bases, with 11 bases spanning the gap. The CDR3 sequence is CASSVESSGYNEQFF. The CDR3 coding sequence is TGTGCCAGCAGCGTAGAAAGTAGCGGATACAATGAGCAGTTCTTC.

Within the sample, this clonotype is medium-sized. The chain links TRBV11-3 to TRBJ2-1; 12 bases align to TRBD2. The CDR3 spans 19 residues. V gave up 3 bases and J gave up 12 bases; unmatched junction bases: 21. The germline V gene has CDR1 SGHNT and CDR2 YENEEA. The CDR3 DNA is TGTGCCAGCAGCTTCGGACTAGCGGGAAACCCCCTCCTTTACAGGGTGCAGTTCTTC. Its translation is CASSFGLAGNPLLYRVQFF.

V gene TRBV29-1 combines with J gene TRBJ2-7; 10 bases match TRBD1. Losses at the gene ends were 6 bases for V and 4 bases for J; bases not matched to a gene: 6. Per germline, CDR1 SQVTM and CDR2 ANQGSEA. This CDR3 spans 13 amino acids. CDR3 in amino acids: CSVTGTGAYEQYF. CDR3 nucleotide sequence: TGCAGCGTAACCGGGACAGGGGCTTACGAGCAGTACTTC.

This clonotype was detected many times. This chain's CDR3 is CSVQSGRTGKNIQYF. CDR3 DNA: TGCAGCGTTCAAAGCGGGAGAACGGGCAAAAACATTCAGTACTTC. The rearrangement uses TRBV29-1 and TRBJ2-4; 8 bases are shared with TRBD2. J was trimmed by 3 bases and V by 5 bases; bases with no gene match: 9. Germline V gene lookup returns CDR1 SQVTM and CDR2 ANQGSEA. This CDR3 is built from 15 residues.

At least ten counts were recorded for this clonotype. The chain carries TRBV28 and TRBJ2-4; D not certain. The CDR3 loop spans 14 amino acids. V shed 5 bases and J shed 5 bases, with 13 bases lying between them. Germline CDR1 is MDHEN and CDR2 is SYDVKM. The CDR3 bases are TGTGCCAGCAGTCCTCCTGCAGGACAAAACATTCAGTACTTC. Residues: CASSPPAGQNIQYF.

Ten or more counts support this clonotype. The CDR3 reads CASSPALAGRSSYNEQFF. For the CDR3, the DNA is TGTGCCAGCTCACCGGCTCTAGCGGGCCGTAGCTCCTACAATGAGCAGTTCTTC. The chain uses TRBV18 and TRBJ2-1; 8 bases map to TRBD2. The CDR3 covers 18 residues. CDR1 and CDR2 from the germline V gene are KGHSH and LQKENI. V gave up 3 bases and J gave up 0 bases; unmatched junction bases: 10.

This clonotype was counted at least ten times. This rearrangement joins TRBV20-1 to TRBJ2-5, with no clear D. V was pared by 0 bases and J by 3 bases, with 14 bases between. This CDR3 has 15 amino acids. Germline CDR1 and CDR2: DFQATT and SNEGSKA (reference sequence). CDR3 amino acids: CSARDPFSSEETQYF. DNA of the CDR3: TGCAGTGCTAGAGACCCCTTTAGCTCCGAAGAGACCCAGTACTTC.

The chain carries TRBV7-9 and TRBJ2-2; 9 bases map to TRBD2. The V gene end was trimmed by 4 bases and the J gene end by 5 bases; junction bases not matched to a gene: 8. This CDR3 region has 16 residues. Germline CDR1 SEHNR, CDR2 FQNEAQ (reference sequence). For the CDR3, the DNA is TGTGCCAGCAGCTCGGTGGGACTAGCATCAACCGGGGAGCTGTTTTTT. It codes for CASSSVGLASTGELFF.

This clonotype appeared many times. This chain links TRBV7-3 with TRBJ2-4; TRBD2 agrees at 10 bases. With V trimmed by 4 bases and J by 4 bases, 16 bases remained unmatched. The CDR3 spans 19 residues. From germline, CDR1 is SGHTA and CDR2 FQGTGA. CDR3 in amino acids: CASSSPRRSGRAGKNIQYF. For the CDR3, the DNA is TGTGCCAGCAGCTCACCAAGGAGAAGCGGGAGGGCCGGTAAAAACATTCAGTACTTC.

The V and J genes are TRBV27 and TRBJ2-3, with TRBD2 matching 16 bases. This CDR3 is built from 16 residues. Germline lookup yields CDR1 MNHEY and CDR2 SMNVEV (reference sequence). After removal of 10 bases from V and 0 bases from J, the junction contained 4 bases not matched to a gene. CDR3 amino acids: CAIPGLAGGSTDTQYF. Here the CDR3 DNA reads TGTGCCATCCCGGGACTAGCGGGAGGGAGCACAGATACGCAGTATTTT.

This clonotype came up many times. V usage is TRBV18 and J usage is TRBJ2-1; D might be TRBD2 (5 bases). Trimming left V 5 bases short and J 2 bases short, with 7 bases between. The V gene's germline CDR1 is KGHSH and CDR2 LQKENI. The CDR3 length is 13 residues. CDR3 region: CASSAGPYNEQFF. CDR3 nucleotide sequence: TGTGCCAGCTCAGCGGGCCCCTACAATGAGCAGTTCTTC.

This clonotype was found many times. The chain couples TRBV12-3 or TRBV12-4 to TRBJ2-1, with D perhaps being TRBD1 or TRBD2 (7 bases each). V lost 3 bases, J lost 7 bases, and 13 bases lay in between. The CDR3 consists of 14 residues. The CDR3 region is CASSFPQGGNEQFF. CDR3 nucleotide sequence: TGTGCCAGCAGTTTTCCCCAGGGGGGGAATGAGCAGTTCTTC.

This clonotype has a handful of counts. The chain employs TRBV6-2 or TRBV6-3 and TRBJ1-5; no clear D gene. V was pared by 7 bases and J by 6 bases, with 13 bases between. The CDR3 has 13 residues. The germline gives CDR1 MNHEY, CDR2 SVGEGT. The DNA of the CDR3 is TGTGCCAGCACTTTGGGAGGAAGTCAGCCCCAGCATTTT. Its protein is CASTLGGSQPQHF.

This clonotype was seen more than once but under ten times. This rearrangement joins TRBV7-6 to TRBJ2-3; 13 bases agree with TRBD2. This CDR3 region has 14 residues. The trim removed 8 bases at V and 3 bases at J, leaving 2 bases unmatched. CDR1 is SGHVS and CDR2 is FNYEAQ in the germline V gene. The CDR3 reads CASGLAGDTDTQYF. CDR3 sequence (DNA): TGTGCCAGCGGACTAGCGGGGGATACAGATACGCAGTATTTT.

This clonotype came up a few times. J is TRBJ1-1 and V is TRBV20-1, with D hard to call. From germline, CDR1 is DFQATT and CDR2 SNEGSKA (reference sequence). This CDR3 has 12 residues. Trimming shortened V by 3 bases and J by 0 bases, and 5 bases separated the two germline ends. The CDR3 DNA reads as TGCAGTGCTAGCCTGCTGAACACTGAAGCTTTCTTT. The encoded protein is CSASLLNTEAFF.

This clonotype has more than one count but fewer than ten. The chain is built from TRBV2 and TRBJ1-5; perhaps TRBD1 as D (5 bases). With 4 bases removed from V and 5 bases from J, the gap between germline ends came to 6 bases. The CDR3 consists of 12 residues. Germline values: CDR1 SNHLY, CDR2 FYNNEI. The CDR3 DNA sequence: TGTGCCAGCAGTGGGGGGGATCAGCCCCAGCATTTT. Amino acids: CASSGGDQPQHF.

This clonotype was observed at least ten times. The chain is built from TRBV6-5 and TRBJ2-4; D ambiguous. Germline CDR1 is MNHEY and CDR2 is SVGAGI. The CDR3 has 16 amino acids. Trimming removed 6 bases from V and 0 bases from J, with 15 bases in between. CDR3 sequence reads: CASRPRDSLAKNIQYF. Written as DNA, the CDR3 is TGTGCCAGCAGGCCCCGTGACTCGCTAGCCAAAAACATTCAGTACTTC.

This clonotype is categorized as medium-sized (0.01 to 0.1%). The chain combines TRBV6-2 or TRBV6-3 with TRBJ2-7; 13 bases agree with TRBD2. Germline V gene sequence: CDR1 MNHEY, CDR2 SVGEGT. V dropped 10 bases and J dropped 9; count of bases not matched to a gene: 6. The CDR3 totals 12 residues. DNA for the CDR3: TGTGCCACCGGACTAGCGGGAGCGGTGCAGTACTTC. Translating gives CATGLAGAVQYF.

The V call is TRBV12-3 or TRBV12-4, the J call TRBJ2-5, with 8 bases aligning to TRBD2. The trim removed 2 bases at V and 1 base at J, leaving 18 bases unmatched. The CDR3 runs 20 residues. The CDR3 nucleotides are TGTGCCAGCAGTTTATCAGGTTTGCGGGAGGCCCCCCAATCCCAAGAGACCCAGTACTTC. This gives the protein CASSLSGLREAPQSQETQYF.

This clonotype was seen more than once but under ten times. This sequence joins TRBV6-5 and TRBJ2-7, with 9 bases identical to TRBD1. The CDR3 consists of 13 residues. Germline V CDR1 and CDR2: MNHEY, SVGAGI. With V trimmed by 3 bases and J by 11 bases, 8 bases remained unmatched. The CDR3 bases are TGTGCCAGCAGTTATGGGACAGGGTACTTGGAGTACTTC. Amino acids: CASSYGTGYLEYF.

This clonotype was detected many times. This chain uses TRBV7-6 with TRBJ2-7; perhaps D is TRBD1 or TRBD2 (6 bases each). From germline, CDR1 is SGHVS and CDR2 FNYEAQ. The CDR3 spans 13 residues. V gave up 1 base and J gave up 6 bases, with 10 bases separating them. The CDR3 region has the DNA TGTGCCAGCAGCTTAGGGACAGCGGGCGAGCAGTACTTC. It encodes CASSLGTAGEQYF.

This clonotype was counted many times. The chain is built from TRBV7-9 and TRBJ2-1; perhaps TRBD1 as D (7 bases). Deletions cut 0 bases from V and 8 bases from J, with 17 bases between. CDR1 SEHNR and CDR2 FQNEAQ come from the germline V gene (reference sequence). CDR3 length equals 16 residues. CDR3 residues: CASSLAGGGWLDEQFF. The CDR3, as DNA: TGTGCCAGCAGCTTAGCCGGAGGGGGCTGGCTGGATGAGCAGTTCTTC.

This clonotype was recorded many times. The chain carries TRBV7-2 and TRBJ1-2; 12 positions agree with TRBD1. The CDR3 runs to 16 residues. Germline V gene data show CDR1 as SGHTA and CDR2 as FQGNSA. The ends lost 3 bases at V and 3 bases at J; junction bases unmatched: 5. The CDR3 coding sequence is TGTGCCAGCAGCTTGCCCGGGACAGGGGGCGACTATGGCTACACCTTC. Protein product: CASSLPGTGGDYGYTF.

This clonotype turned up a few times. V gene TRBV27 combines with J gene TRBJ2-2; 8 nucleotides line up with TRBD1. The germline V gene encodes CDR1 MNHEY and CDR2 SMNVEV (reference sequence). The trim removed 7 bases at V and 7 bases at J, leaving 11 bases unmatched. CDR3 length: 15 residues. In nucleotides, the CDR3 is TGTGCCAGCAACTTGGAGCAGGGGGCTGTCGGGGAGCTGTTTTTT. Its protein is CASNLEQGAVGELFF.

This clonotype showed up many times. The chain couples TRBV18 to TRBJ2-7; 7 positions match TRBD2. CDR1 is KGHSH and CDR2 is LQKENI in the germline V gene. The CDR3 is made up of 15 amino acids. V was pared by 4 bases and J by 5 bases, with 11 bases of the junction left unmatched. The CDR3 sequence: CASSLGGSPRNEQYF. CDR3 in DNA: TGTGCCAGCTCACTCGGCGGGAGTCCGAGAAACGAGCAGTACTTC. Filled out from reference TRBV18 and TRBJ2-7, the complete variable domain reads NAGVMQNPRHLVRRRGQEARLRCSPMKGHSHVYWYRQLPEEGLKFMVYLQKENIIDESGMPKERFSAEFPKEGPSILRIQQVVRGDSAAYFCASSLGGSPRNEQYFGPGTRLTVT.

This clonotype was counted ten times or more. The V and J genes are TRBV7-3 and TRBJ2-3; 7 positions match TRBD2. With 2 bases clipped from V and 0 bases from J, the junction kept 8 bases outside the gene matches. Looked up from germline, CDR1 is SGHTA and CDR2 is FQGTGA. This CDR3 has 17 residues. This CDR3 is CASSLRGRATSTDTQYF. In DNA, the CDR3 is TGTGCCAGCAGCTTACGAGGGAGGGCCACTAGCACAGATACGCAGTATTTT.